The 7 T cell receptor beta chains below were found in one sample sequenced in a study of cytomegalovirus exposure and HLA in healthy donors (dated by TCRdb to 2016 to 2017). Library prep was done by the immunoSEQ multiplex PCR assay. The multiplex PCR relied on a mix of 60 forward primers for TCR Vbeta segments and 13 reverse primers for TCR Jbeta segments. Held by TCRdb, this immuneACCESS table contains in-frame sequences only and omits some clones. Under half of the omission traces to an unresolved V gene where checked; the cause of the rest is unknown. The sample table contains about 110,000 clones; only one count was recorded for 60% to 80% of them. The ten top clones hold 2% to 3% of the sample. Sequencing was carried out using PBMCs. The receptor source for this set is a man aged 40-49 years in good health and CMV-seronegative.

The chain recombines TRBV2 with TRBJ2-7; TRBD1 matches 8 bases. In germline, CDR1 is SNHLY, CDR2 FYNNEI. The CDR3 has 16 amino acids. Germline trimming cut 1 base from V and 2 bases from J; bases unmatched to any gene: 7. This chain's CDR3 is CASSEGVRDRTYEQYF. CDR3 nucleotides: TGTGCCAGCAGTGAAGGGGTTCGGGACAGGACCTACGAGCAGTACTTC.

The chain recombines TRBV2 with TRBJ2-7, with TRBD1 as a possible D gene (5 bases). The CDR3 consists of 14 residues. V lost 5 bases and J lost 3, with 14 bases in between. Looked up from germline, CDR1 is SNHLY and CDR2 is FYNNEI. CDR3 region: CASSQDLTVYEQYF. The CDR3 DNA sequence: TGTGCCAGCAGTCAAGACCTGACAGTCTACGAGCAGTACTTC.

The rearrangement joins TRBV28 to TRBJ2-5; a weak D match, TRBD1 (7 bases). The CDR3 spans 13 residues. V dropped 5 bases and J dropped 2 bases, with 9 bases sitting between them. The germline gives CDR1 MDHEN, CDR2 SYDVKM. The CDR3 protein is CASSQGGQETQYF. DNA for the CDR3: TGTGCCAGCAGTCAGGGGGGTCAAGAGACCCAGTACTTC.

The rearrangement uses TRBV18 and TRBJ2-7; tentatively, D is TRBD2 (7 bases). Deletions cut 4 bases from V and 2 bases from J, with 24 bases between. The CDR3 has 18 residues. Germline V gives CDR1 KGHSH, CDR2 LQKENI. CDR3 residues: CASSRLWGGDSSTYEQYF. In nucleotides, the CDR3 is TGTGCCAGCTCACGTCTTTGGGGGGGCGATAGTTCAACCTACGAGCAGTACTTC.

A note on this clone: Other DNA sequences from this sample encode an identical CDR3 as well. The gene calls are TRBV27 and TRBJ2-7; 11 bases are shared with TRBD1. The CDR3 sequence is 15 residues long. V dropped 4 bases and J dropped 3; count of bases not matched to a gene: 5. The germline V gene encodes CDR1 MNHEY and CDR2 SMNVEV (reference sequence). The CDR3 coding sequence is TGTGCCAGCAGTTCAACCGGGACAGGGGGCTACGAGCAGTACTTC. Its translation is CASSSTGTGGYEQYF.

The rearrangement uses TRBV13 and TRBJ2-1, with TRBD1 matching 10 bases. With V trimmed by 4 bases and J by 5 bases, 5 bases remained unmatched. The length of the CDR3 is 15 residues. The V gene's germline CDR1 is PRHDT and CDR2 FYEKMQ (reference sequence). CDR3 nucleotide sequence: TGTGCCAGCAGCTCCGCCGGACAGGGGGACAATGAGCAGTTCTTC. The encoded protein is CASSSAGQGDNEQFF. Complete variable domain (other parts from reference TRBV13 and TRBJ2-1): AAGVIQSPRHLIKEKRETATLKCYPIPRHDTVYWYQQGPGQDPQFLISFYEKMQSDKGSIPDRFSAQQFSDYHSELNMSSLELGDSALYFCASSSAGQGDNEQFFGPGTRLTVL.

In this sample, this clone turned up once. The V call is TRBV5-1, the J call TRBJ2-1; tentatively, D is TRBD2 (5 bases). The CDR3 loop spans 17 amino acids. Trimming left V 0 bases short and J 1 base short, with 14 bases between. CDR1 and CDR2 from the germline V gene are SGHRS and YFSETQ. CDR3 residues: CASSLEPSSGSYNEQFF. The CDR3 region has the DNA TGCGCCAGCAGCTTGGAGCCTAGCTCGGGGTCCTACAATGAGCAGTTCTTC.